This TCR beta chain was profiled in a study of T cell changes during pregnancy in multiple sclerosis. Libraries were prepared by immunoSEQ multiplex PCR; TCRdb keeps only in-frame clonotypes and omits some of them. The sample yields 25,000 to 30,000 clones, around 90% seen once. CDR3 length: 17 residues. V lost 4 bases to trimming and J lost 1 base, with 18 bases between them. The V gene's germline CDR1 is MGHRA and CDR2 YSYEKL. The TCR originated in a female donor in good health, enrolled as a control in a pregnancy study. The rearrangement uses TRBV4-1 and TRBJ2-3, with D perhaps matching TRBD1 (5 bases). The specimen comprised CD4+ T cells from peripheral blood mononuclear cells, sampled in the first trimester of pregnancy. The CDR3 is CASSLNSPRERTDTQYF. As DNA, the CDR3 is TGCGCCAGCAGCCTTAATTCCCCCAGGGAACGCACAGATACGCAGTATTTT.